This T cell receptor beta chain originates from a study of OX40 agonist ivuxolimab in advanced cancers. Whole-study context: Patients were given ivuxolimab, an antibody that agonizes OX40 (CD134). Notes on the study in general: Clonal expansion was seen in CD4+ and CD8+ blood T cells by week 6 at 0.1 to 3.0 mg/kg.

Clones were sequenced by immunoSEQ multiplex PCR, and TCRdb holds only the in-frame ones, with some missing. The repertoire holds approximately 100,000 clones, with about 85% as singletons. Individuals having autoimmune disease history or systemic immunosuppression were not enrolled. Peripheral blood came from all dose cohorts at three timepoints. Germline-derived CDR1 and CDR2 are ENHRY and SYGVKD. V gave up 8 bases and J gave up 2 bases; unmatched junction bases: 9. This CDR3 has 15 residues. As for this clone: Antigen unknown.

Sample: CD4+ or CD8+ T cells sorted from blood, taken in a trial of the OX40 agonist ivuxolimab. The chain employs TRBV10-3 and TRBJ2-7, with TRBD1 matching over 10 bases. This TCR derives from an adult with an advanced solid tumor such as melanoma, head and neck, liver or kidney cancer. CDR3 DNA sequence: TGTGCCATCCAGGAGGGACAGGGGCAAACCTACGAGCAGTACTTC. Translation: CAIQEGQGQTYEQYF.